These 24 T cell receptor beta chains were all obtained from the same sample, sequenced in a study of T cells in Graves' hyperthyroidism and ophthalmopathy. RNA transcripts provided the source from which TCR beta CDR3 regions were amplified. HTBI primers were employed in a first-round RT-PCR of the TCR CDR3. Via MiXCR, TCRdb re-called the multiplex PCR reads, giving one row per CDR3 protein. Counted here are about 290,000 distinct CDR3 sequences, approximately 12% occurring once; the ten biggest clones make up roughly 8%. Sequencing was performed on blood. The source is a woman in her 30s with Graves' hyperthyroidism that later progressed to Graves' ophthalmopathy.

This clonotype was seen many times. This chain links TRBV5-5 with TRBJ1-1; D ambiguous. The V end lost 7 bases, the J end lost 0 bases, and 16 bases lay between the germline ends. CDR3 length: 15 amino acids. Per the germline V gene, CDR1 is SGHKS and CDR2 is YYEKEE (reference sequence). CDR3 sequence reads: CASARPGEVNTEAFF. In nucleotides, the CDR3 is TGTGCCAGCGCACGACCCGGAGAGGTGAACACTGAAGCTTTCTTT.

The table lists this clonotype with a few counts. This could be a read error, since a much larger clone is one nucleotide away. The chain has TRBV15 and TRBJ2-7; D tentatively reads TRBD1 or TRBD2 (7 bases each). CDR3 size: 17 residues. Germline loops: CDR1 LNHNV, CDR2 YYDKDF (reference sequence). The CDR3 DNA follows: TGTGCCACCAGCAAAAACAGGGGAGGGGTCGTGGCCTACGAGCGGTACTTC. This sequence encodes CATSKNRGGVVAYERYF.

The genes are TRBV9 and TRBJ2-5, with D perhaps being TRBD1 or TRBD2 (6 bases each). Germline loops: CDR1 SGDLS, CDR2 YYNGEE. This CDR3 spans 13 amino acids. Trimming took 6 bases from V and 0 from J, leaving 9 bases between them. The CDR3 sequence is CASNRDYQETQYF. The CDR3 DNA is TGTGCCAGCAACAGGGACTACCAAGAGACCCAGTACTTC.

This clonotype was counted at least ten times. The genes are TRBV11-2 and TRBJ2-1; the D gene is possibly TRBD2 (5 bases). V lost 7 bases to trimming and J lost 4 bases, with 17 bases between them. This CDR3 region has 15 residues. Germline CDR1 reads SGHAT; CDR2 reads FQNNGV. The CDR3 sequence: CASNAPGLAYNEQFF. The CDR3 DNA reads TGTGCCAGCAACGCACCGGGCCTAGCTTACAATGAGCAGTTCTTC.

In its sample, this clonotype was seen many times. The chain employs TRBV20-1 and TRBJ2-5; D gene uncertain. This CDR3 contains 10 residues. Trimming removed 6 bases at V and 4 bases at J, with 6 bases between. CDR1 is DFQATT and CDR2 is SNEGSKA in the germline V gene (reference sequence). The chain's CDR3 is CSALLETQYF. In DNA form, the CDR3 reads TGCAGTGCCTTATTAGAGACCCAGTACTTC.

The chain uses TRBV6-1 and TRBJ2-3; 8 nucleotides align to TRBD2. The CDR3 is made up of 13 amino acids. Unmatched junction bases numbered 6, after V lost 8 bases and J lost 5 bases. Germline V gives CDR1 MNHNS, CDR2 SASEGT. CDR3 in amino acids: CASELAEVDTQYF. As DNA, the CDR3 is TGTGCCAGCGAACTAGCGGAGGTAGATACGCAGTATTTT.

The V and J genes are TRBV27 and TRBJ2-2; 9 nucleotides match TRBD1. This CDR3 is built from 19 residues. V lost 6 bases, J lost 2 bases, and 16 bases stayed unmatched. CDR1 and CDR2 from the germline V gene are MNHEY and SMNVEV (reference sequence). This CDR3 is CASRKTGGRAGFNTGELFF. CDR3 in DNA: TGTGCCAGCAGAAAAACAGGGGGCAGGGCGGGATTCAACACCGGGGAGCTGTTTTTT.

Comment on this clonotype: A single base separates this from a much larger clone, so it may be a read error. The chain recombines TRBV11-2 with TRBJ1-6; 10 bases match TRBD1. Germline V CDR1 and CDR2: SGHAT, FQNNGV. The CDR3 covers 18 residues. The DNA of the CDR3 is TGTGCCGGCAGCCCACACAACCCAGGGACAGGGGCTAATTCACCCCTCCACTTT. Its translation: CAGSPHNPGTGANSPLHF.

This clonotype occurred many times. V usage is TRBV7-9 and J usage is TRBJ1-6; D remains unclear. The CDR3 length is 15 residues. Germline V gene lookup returns CDR1 SEHNR and CDR2 FQNEAQ (reference sequence). The V end lost 5 bases, the J end lost 5 bases, and 13 bases lay between the germline ends. Here the CDR3 reads CASSTDGENNSPLHF. The CDR3 region has the DNA TGTGCCAGCAGCACGGACGGAGAGAATAATTCACCCCTCCACTTT. Looking up the rest from reference TRBV7-9 and TRBJ1-6 gives the full variable domain: DTGVSQNPRHKITKRGQNVTFRCDPISEHNRLYWYRQTLGQGPEFLTYFQNEAQLEKSRLLSDRFSAERPKGSFSTLEIQRTEQGDSAMYLCASSTDGENNSPLHFGNGTRLTVT.

This clonotype was seen many times. The rearrangement links TRBV28 to TRBJ2-4; D call uncertain. Germline CDR1 MDHEN, CDR2 SYDVKM. The CDR3 length is 15 residues. V lost 4 bases and J 0 bases, leaving 10 bases between the germline ends. DNA for the CDR3: TGTGCCAGCAGTTCAGCTATAATAGCCAAAAACATTCAGTACTTC. Protein: CASSSAIIAKNIQYF.

As to this clonotype: It may be a read error: a sequence one base away is much more abundant. The chain has TRBV20-1 and TRBJ2-5, with D hard to call. The CDR3 runs 15 residues. Germline V gives CDR1 DFQATT, CDR2 SNEGSKA (reference sequence). In nucleotides, the CDR3 is TGCAGTGCTAGATCACAAAGACGGAATCAAGAGGCCCAGTACTTC. Residues: CSARSQRRNQEAQYF.

The sample holds many counts of this clonotype. This could be a read error, since a much larger clone is one nucleotide away. The gene calls are TRBV24-1 and TRBJ2-7; D gene ambiguous. Trimming stripped 9 bases from V and 3 bases from J, with 2 bases between. The CDR3 covers 9 residues. Germline CDR1 KGHDR, CDR2 SFDVKD. The CDR3 DNA reads as TGTGCCACCTGCTACGAGCAGTACTTC. Encoded protein: CATCYEQYF.

This clonotype was counted between two and nine times. This chain joins TRBV28 and TRBJ2-4; D may be TRBD1 or TRBD2 (5 bases each). The germline V and J ends were trimmed by 7 bases and 9 bases, with 13 bases remaining between them. This CDR3 comprises 12 residues. The germline V gene encodes CDR1 MDHEN and CDR2 SYDVKM. The CDR3 DNA sequence: TGTGCCAGCAAGGGGCTAGCCGTCATTCAGTACTTC. As protein: CASKGLAVIQYF. Combining the CDR3 with reference TRBV28 and TRBJ2-4 gives the whole variable domain DVKVTQSSRYLVKRTGEKVFLECVQDMDHENMFWYRQDPGLGLRLIYFSYDVKMKEKGDIPEGYSVSREKKERFSLILESASTNQTSMYLCASKGLAVIQYFGAGTRLSVL.

Ten or more counts support this clonotype. This chain joins TRBV28 and TRBJ1-6; possibly TRBD1 for D (5 bases). V was shortened by 5 bases and J by 5 bases, with 10 bases between the two germline ends. The CDR3 length is 14 residues. Germline assignment: CDR1 MDHEN and CDR2 SYDVKM. CDR3 loop: CASSPQQDNSPLHF. The CDR3 DNA reads as TGTGCCAGCAGTCCTCAACAGGATAATTCACCCCTCCACTTT. Full variable domain (outside the CDR3, taken from reference TRBV28 and TRBJ1-6): DVKVTQSSRYLVKRTGEKVFLECVQDMDHENMFWYRQDPGLGLRLIYFSYDVKMKEKGDIPEGYSVSREKKERFSLILESASTNQTSMYLCASSPQQDNSPLHFGNGTRLTVT.

This clonotype was seen more than once but under ten times. This chain joins TRBV19 and TRBJ2-7; perhaps TRBD2 as D (5 bases). The CDR3 consists of 11 residues. Germline V gene data show CDR1 as LNHDA and CDR2 as SQIVND (reference sequence). Trimming removed 6 bases from V and 5 bases from J, with 8 bases in between. CDR3 nucleotide sequence: TGTGCCAGTAGAATCGGGGACGAGCAGTACTTC. It specifies CASRIGDEQYF.

This clonotype occurred many times. V is TRBV4-2 and J is TRBJ1-2; tentative D call: TRBD1 (5 bases). The V and J ends lost 2 bases and 5 bases respectively, with 12 bases between them. Germline CDR1 is LGHNA and CDR2 is YNFKEQ. CDR3 length: 14 amino acids. CDR3 DNA: TGTGCCAGCAGCCAATCGGGACGGAGATATGGCTACACCTTC. Translation gives CASSQSGRRYGYTF.

This sequence joins TRBV6-1 and TRBJ2-2, with 8 bases lining up with TRBD2. Trimming at V came to 5 bases and at J to 4 bases, leaving 15 bases not matched to a gene. Per the germline V gene, CDR1 is MNHNS and CDR2 is SASEGT. This CDR3 is built from 18 residues. The CDR3 nucleotides are TGTGCCAGCAGTTCTCCTCATATTAGCGGGAAGGTCACCGGGGAGCTGTTTTTT. Protein sequence: CASSSPHISGKVTGELFF.

This clonotype appeared many times. J is TRBJ2-1 and V is TRBV14, with D tentatively TRBD2 (6 bases). The CDR3 contains 15 residues. Trimming cost V 1 base and J 7 bases, with 14 bases left between them. Germline V gene data show CDR1 as SGHDN and CDR2 as FVKESK. CDR3: CASSQVTGVLNEQFF. DNA of the CDR3: TGTGCCAGCAGCCAAGTAACGGGAGTATTGAATGAGCAGTTCTTC. The full variable domain, in which reference TRBV14 and TRBJ2-1 provide the parts outside the CDR3, is EAGVTQFPSHSVIEKGQTVTLRCDPISGHDNLYWYRRVMGKEIKFLLHFVKESKQDESGMPNNRFLAERTGGTYSTLKVQPAELEDSGVYFCASSQVTGVLNEQFFGPGTRLTVL.

The sample holds many counts of this clonotype. This chain uses TRBV20-1 with TRBJ2-1, with unresolved D. V lost 6 bases and J lost 3, with 15 bases in between. Germline-derived CDR1 and CDR2 are DFQATT and SNEGSKA (reference sequence). The length of the CDR3 is 14 residues. The CDR3 coding sequence is TGCAGTGCCACAAAAAGGGTTTTCTACAATGAGCAGTTCTTC. Amino acid sequence: CSATKRVFYNEQFF.

The chain couples TRBV20-1 to TRBJ2-1; D ambiguous. The CDR3 length is 15 residues. The ends were cut back, 5 bases at V and 7 bases at J, with 21 bases in the middle. CDR1 is DFQATT and CDR2 is SNEGSKA in the germline V gene (reference sequence). The CDR3 here is CSAPSVGRLQNEQFF. The CDR3 coding sequence is TGCAGTGCTCCGTCGGTCGGGCGCCTACAGAATGAGCAGTTCTTC.

With respect to this clonotype: One base away lies a much larger clone, so this may be a sequencing read error. The chain is built from TRBV5-4 and TRBJ1-1; 10 bases agree with TRBD1. The V segment lost 3 bases and the J segment 2 bases; nucleotides outside the gene matches: 10. Per the germline V gene, CDR1 is SGHNT and CDR2 is YYREEE (reference sequence). The CDR3 is 17 residues long. CDR3: CASSSGQGMISNTEAFF. The CDR3 nucleotides are TGTGCCAGCAGCTCGGGACAGGGGATGATCAGTAACACTGAAGCTTTCTTT.

At least ten counts were recorded for this clonotype. The rearrangement joins TRBV7-2 to TRBJ2-2; 7 bases align to TRBD1. V lost 1 base and J lost 7; bases outside the gene matches: 3. The CDR3 runs to 14 residues. CDR1 SGHTA and CDR2 FQGNSA come from the germline V gene. The CDR3 spells CASSLGDRDGELFF. The DNA of the CDR3 is TGTGCCAGCAGCTTAGGAGACAGGGACGGGGAGCTGTTTTTT. Combining the CDR3 with reference TRBV7-2 and TRBJ2-2 gives the whole variable domain GAGVSQSPSNKVTEKGKDVELRCDPISGHTALYWYRQSLGQGLEFLIYFQGNSAPDKSGLPSDRFSAERTGGSVSTLTIQRTQQEDSAVYLCASSLGDRDGELFFGEGSRLTVL.

The chain combines TRBV3-1 with TRBJ2-2; D is possibly TRBD1 (6 bases). There are 17 residues in the CDR3. Trimming left V 7 bases short and J 5 bases short, with 23 bases between. Germline CDR1 is LGHDT and CDR2 is YNNKEL (reference sequence). This CDR3 reads CASTPGQFGWRTGELFF. CDR3 coding DNA: TGTGCCAGCACCCCAGGACAGTTCGGATGGCGGACCGGGGAGCTGTTTTTT.

In its sample, this clonotype was seen many times. The rearrangement uses TRBV6-1 and TRBJ1-1; D not resolved. Between the trimmed V and J ends, which lost 5 bases and 6 bases, there was a span of 13 bases. This CDR3 is built from 13 residues. The germline V gene encodes CDR1 MNHNS and CDR2 SASEGT. As DNA, the CDR3 is TGTGCCAGCAGTTATGGGAGTTGGGCTGAAGCTTTCTTT. Its translation: CASSYGSWAEAFF.